This TCR beta chain stems from a study of beta chain features in type 1 diabetes. Study-level findings and limits: Patients with type 1 diabetes carried fewer insertions and had more deletions at their VDJ junctions. Compared with healthy donors, patients appeared to share more similar naive, central memory and regulatory TCRB repertoires. Any role of HLA type in TCRB rearrangement remained unresolved here.

Reverse transcribing all isolated RNA meant expressed TCRB transcripts were sequenced. This table comes from immunoSEQ multiplex PCR, and its TCRdb copy is limited to in-frame clones, with some not included. This sample has 130,000 to 150,000 clones, with around 9.3% found just once. Sorting of CD4+ naive, central memory, regulatory and stem cell-like memory cells was performed via CD45RO/CCR7/CD25/CD127/CD95/CD27. This CDR3 comprises 17 residues. The germline V gene encodes CDR1 SGHNT and CDR2 YYREEE (reference sequence). The J segment lost 4 bases and the V segment lost 0 bases, leaving 6 bases of the junction unmatched. This clone has just a few counts. Its specificity is unknown.

The sequencing input was naive CD4+ T cells from blood. The origin of this receptor is a man aged 18 to 30 in good health. The J gene is TRBJ2-1, the V gene TRBV5-4, with 11 bases fitting TRBD2. The CDR3 loop reads CASSLAWASGGYNEQFF. As DNA, the CDR3 is TGTGCCAGCAGCTTGGCCTGGGCTAGCGGGGGGTACAATGAGCAGTTCTTC. The entire variable domain, with the rest obtained from reference TRBV5-4 and TRBJ2-1, is as follows: ETGVTQSPTHLIKTRGQQVTLRCSSQSGHNTVSWYQQALGQGPQFIFQYYREEENGRGNFPPRFSGLQFPNYSSELNVNALELDDSALYLCASSLAWASGGYNEQFFGPGTRLTVL.